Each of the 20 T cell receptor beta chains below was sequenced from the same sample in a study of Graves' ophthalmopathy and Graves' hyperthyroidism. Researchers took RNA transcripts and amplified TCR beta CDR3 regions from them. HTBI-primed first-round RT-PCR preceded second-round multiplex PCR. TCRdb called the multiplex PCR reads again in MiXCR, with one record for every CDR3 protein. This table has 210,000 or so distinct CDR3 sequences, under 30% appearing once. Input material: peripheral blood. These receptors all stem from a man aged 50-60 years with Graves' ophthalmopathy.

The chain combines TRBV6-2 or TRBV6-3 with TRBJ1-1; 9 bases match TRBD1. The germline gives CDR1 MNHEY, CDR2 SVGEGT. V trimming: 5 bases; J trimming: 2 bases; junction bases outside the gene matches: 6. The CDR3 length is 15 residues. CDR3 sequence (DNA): TGTGCCAGCAGTCCGAGGGGACAGGGAAACACTGAAGCTTTCTTT. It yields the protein CASSPRGQGNTEAFF.

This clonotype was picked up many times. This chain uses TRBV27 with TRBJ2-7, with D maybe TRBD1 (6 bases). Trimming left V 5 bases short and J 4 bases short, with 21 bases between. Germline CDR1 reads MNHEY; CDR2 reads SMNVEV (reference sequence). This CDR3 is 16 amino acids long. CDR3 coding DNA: TGTGCCAGCAGTACCCGAAGGGCAGGGGTAGGATACGAGCAGTACTTC. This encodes CASSTRRAGVGYEQYF.

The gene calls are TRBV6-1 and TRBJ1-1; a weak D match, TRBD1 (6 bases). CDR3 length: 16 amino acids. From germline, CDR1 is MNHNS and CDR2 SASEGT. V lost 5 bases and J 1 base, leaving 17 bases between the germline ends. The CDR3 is CASSRSGGARNTEAFF. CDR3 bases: TGTGCCAGCAGTCGTAGCGGGGGCGCTCGGAACACTGAAGCTTTCTTT.

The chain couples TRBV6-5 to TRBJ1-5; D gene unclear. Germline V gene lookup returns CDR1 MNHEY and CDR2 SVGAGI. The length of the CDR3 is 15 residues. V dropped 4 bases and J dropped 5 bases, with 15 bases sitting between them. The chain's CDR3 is CASSFGGGLDQPQHF. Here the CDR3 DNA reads TGTGCCAGCAGTTTCGGAGGAGGGTTAGATCAGCCCCAGCATTTT.

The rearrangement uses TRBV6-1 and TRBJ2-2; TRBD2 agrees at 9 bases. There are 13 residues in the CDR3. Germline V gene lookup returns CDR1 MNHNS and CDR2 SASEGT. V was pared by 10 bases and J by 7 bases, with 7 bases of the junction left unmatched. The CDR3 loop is CAIRTSANGELFF. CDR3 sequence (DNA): TGTGCCATCCGGACTAGCGCGAACGGGGAGCTGTTTTTT.

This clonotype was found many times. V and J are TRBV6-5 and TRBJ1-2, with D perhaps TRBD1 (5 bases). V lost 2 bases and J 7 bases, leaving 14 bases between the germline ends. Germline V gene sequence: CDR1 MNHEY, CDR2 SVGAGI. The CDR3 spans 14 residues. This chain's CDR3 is CASSYGTAYGGYTF. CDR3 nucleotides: TGTGCCAGCAGTTACGGGACGGCCTACGGTGGCTACACCTTC.

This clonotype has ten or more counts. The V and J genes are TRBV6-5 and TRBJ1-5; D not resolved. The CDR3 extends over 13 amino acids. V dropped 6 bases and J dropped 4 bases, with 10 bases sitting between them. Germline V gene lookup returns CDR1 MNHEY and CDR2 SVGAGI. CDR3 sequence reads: CASSASGNQPQHF. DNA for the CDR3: TGTGCCAGCAGCGCCTCGGGTAATCAGCCCCAGCATTTT.

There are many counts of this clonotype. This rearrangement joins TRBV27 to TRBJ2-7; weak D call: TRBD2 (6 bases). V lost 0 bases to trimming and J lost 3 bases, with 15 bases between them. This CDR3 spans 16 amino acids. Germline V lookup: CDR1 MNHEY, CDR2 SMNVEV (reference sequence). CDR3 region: CASSLSGGAPHYEQYF. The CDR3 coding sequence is TGTGCCAGCAGTTTATCCGGGGGAGCCCCTCACTACGAGCAGTACTTC.

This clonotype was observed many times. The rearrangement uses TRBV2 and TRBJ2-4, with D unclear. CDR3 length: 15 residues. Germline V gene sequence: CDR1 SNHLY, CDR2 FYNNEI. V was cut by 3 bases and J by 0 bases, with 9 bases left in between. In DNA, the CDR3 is TGTGCCAGCAGTGATTATGCGTTAGCCAAAAACATTCAGTACTTC. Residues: CASSDYALAKNIQYF.

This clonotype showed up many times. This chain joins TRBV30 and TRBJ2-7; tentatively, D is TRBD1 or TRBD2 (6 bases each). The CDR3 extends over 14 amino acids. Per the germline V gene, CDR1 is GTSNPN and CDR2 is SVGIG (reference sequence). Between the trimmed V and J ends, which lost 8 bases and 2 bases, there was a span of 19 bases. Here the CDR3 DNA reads TGTGCCCGGGAGAACAGGGACATCACCTACGAGCAGTACTTC. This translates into CARENRDITYEQYF.

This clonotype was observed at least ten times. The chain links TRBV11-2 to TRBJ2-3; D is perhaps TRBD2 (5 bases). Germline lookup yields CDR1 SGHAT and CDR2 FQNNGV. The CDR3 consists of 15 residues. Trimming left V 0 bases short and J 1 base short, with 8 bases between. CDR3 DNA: TGTGCCAGCAGCTTAGAGGTTAGCGGCACAGATACGCAGTATTTT. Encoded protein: CASSLEVSGTDTQYF.

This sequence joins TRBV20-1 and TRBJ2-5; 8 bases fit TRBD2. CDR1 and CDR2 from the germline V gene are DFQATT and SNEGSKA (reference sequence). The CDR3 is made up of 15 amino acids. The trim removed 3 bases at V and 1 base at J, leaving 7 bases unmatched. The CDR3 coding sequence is TGCAGTGCTAGCTTGGGCGGGAGGCTCCAAGAGACCCAGTACTTC. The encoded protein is CSASLGGRLQETQYF.

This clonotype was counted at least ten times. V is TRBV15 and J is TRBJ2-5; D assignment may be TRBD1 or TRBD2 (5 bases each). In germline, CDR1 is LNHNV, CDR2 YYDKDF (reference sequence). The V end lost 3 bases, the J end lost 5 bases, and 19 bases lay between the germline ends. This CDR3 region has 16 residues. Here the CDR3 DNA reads TGTGCCACCAGCAGCCCTAGCTGGGGGAGCGGCGAGACCCAGTACTTC. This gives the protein CATSSPSWGSGETQYF. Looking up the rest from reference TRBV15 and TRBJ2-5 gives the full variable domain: DAMVIQNPRYQVTQFGKPVTLSCSQTLNHNVMYWYQQKSSQAPKLLFHYYDKDFNNEADTPDNFQSRRPNTSFCFLDIRSPGLGDTAMYLCATSSPSWGSGETQYFGPGTRLLVL.

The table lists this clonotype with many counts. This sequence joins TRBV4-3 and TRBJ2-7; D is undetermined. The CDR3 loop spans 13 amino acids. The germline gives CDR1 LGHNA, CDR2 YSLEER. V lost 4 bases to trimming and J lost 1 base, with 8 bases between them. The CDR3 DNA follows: TGCGCCAGCAGCCCAGATCCATCCTACGAGCAGTACTTC. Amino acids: CASSPDPSYEQYF.

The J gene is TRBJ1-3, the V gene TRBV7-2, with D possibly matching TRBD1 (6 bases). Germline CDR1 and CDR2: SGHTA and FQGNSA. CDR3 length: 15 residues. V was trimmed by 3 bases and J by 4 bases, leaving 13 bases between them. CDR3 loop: CASSFRAGEGNTIYF. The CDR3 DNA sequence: TGTGCCAGCAGCTTCAGGGCAGGGGAGGGAAACACCATATATTTT.

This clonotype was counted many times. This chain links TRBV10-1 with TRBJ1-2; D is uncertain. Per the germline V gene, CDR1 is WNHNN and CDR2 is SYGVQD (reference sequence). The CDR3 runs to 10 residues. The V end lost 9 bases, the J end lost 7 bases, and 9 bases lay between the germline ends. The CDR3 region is CARVGFGYTF. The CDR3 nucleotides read TGCGCCAGAGTAGGGTTTGGCTACACCTTC.

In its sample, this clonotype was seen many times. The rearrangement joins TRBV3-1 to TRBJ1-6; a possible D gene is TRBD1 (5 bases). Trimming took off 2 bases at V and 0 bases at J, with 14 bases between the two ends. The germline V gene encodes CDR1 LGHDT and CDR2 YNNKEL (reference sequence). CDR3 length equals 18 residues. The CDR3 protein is CASSQRDLLGSYNSPLHF. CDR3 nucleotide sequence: TGTGCCAGCAGCCAAAGGGACCTATTGGGCTCCTATAATTCACCCCTCCACTTT.

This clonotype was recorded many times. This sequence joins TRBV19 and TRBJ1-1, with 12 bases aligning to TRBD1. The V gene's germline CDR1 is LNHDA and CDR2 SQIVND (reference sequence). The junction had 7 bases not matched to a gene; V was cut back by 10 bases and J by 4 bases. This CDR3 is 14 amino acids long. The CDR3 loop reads CATKGQGASTEAFF. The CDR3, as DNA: TGTGCCACTAAGGGACAGGGGGCTAGCACTGAAGCTTTCTTT.

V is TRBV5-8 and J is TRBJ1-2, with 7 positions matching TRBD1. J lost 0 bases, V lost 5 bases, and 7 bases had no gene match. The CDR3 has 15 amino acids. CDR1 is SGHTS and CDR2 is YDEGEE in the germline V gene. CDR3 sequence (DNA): TGTGCCAGCAGTCGGGGGGACAGAGCTAACTATGGCTACACCTTC. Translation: CASSRGDRANYGYTF.

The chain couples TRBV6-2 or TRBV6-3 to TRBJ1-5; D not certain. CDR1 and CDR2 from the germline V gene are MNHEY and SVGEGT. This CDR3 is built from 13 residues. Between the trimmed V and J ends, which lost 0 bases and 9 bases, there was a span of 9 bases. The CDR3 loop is CASSYSGIVPQHF. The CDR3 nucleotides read TGTGCCAGCAGTTACTCGGGAATAGTGCCCCAGCATTTT.